This section outlines one T cell receptor beta chain sequence together with its context. Its antigen is unknown. In germline, CDR1 is MGHRA, CDR2 YSYEKL. V gave up 6 bases and J gave up 0 bases, with 16 bases separating them. The CDR3 loop spans 16 amino acids. The data stem from a study of T-cell memory formation after mild COVID-19. Study-level findings and limits: Memory sampled before infection contained some responding clones, suggesting cross-reactive memory joined. Still unconfirmed is whether the second-wave clones peaking on day 37 recognized SARS-CoV-2.

TCRdb re-derived calls from the 5' RACE reads in MiXCR, one entry per CDR3 protein. The profile covers about 160,000 distinct CDR3 sequences, with 25% to 40% appearing a single time and 12% taken by the ten largest. This chain joins TRBV4-1 and TRBJ2-3; D is uncertain. Sequenced input: PBMCs or a T cell subset sorted from them (not recorded which). The TCR sequence derives from an adult woman who had mild COVID-19 (a few samples of this study predate the infection). Cell type and time point are not known. The DNA of the CDR3 is TGCGCCAGCAGGTTAGAGATCAGCAGGAGCACAGATACGCAGTATTTT. Its protein product is CASRLEISRSTDTQYF.